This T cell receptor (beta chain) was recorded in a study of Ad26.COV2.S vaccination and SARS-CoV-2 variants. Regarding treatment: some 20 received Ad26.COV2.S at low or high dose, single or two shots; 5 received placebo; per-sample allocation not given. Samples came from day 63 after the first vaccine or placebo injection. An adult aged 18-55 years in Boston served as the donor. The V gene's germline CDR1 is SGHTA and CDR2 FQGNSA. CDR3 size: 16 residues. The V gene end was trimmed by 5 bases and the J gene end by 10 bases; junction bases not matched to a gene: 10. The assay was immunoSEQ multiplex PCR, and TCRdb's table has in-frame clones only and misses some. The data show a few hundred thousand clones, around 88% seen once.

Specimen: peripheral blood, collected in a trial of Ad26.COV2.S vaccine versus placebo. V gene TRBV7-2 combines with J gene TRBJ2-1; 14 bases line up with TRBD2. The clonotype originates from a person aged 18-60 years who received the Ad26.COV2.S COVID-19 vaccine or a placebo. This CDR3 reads CASSPAGLAGGYEQFF. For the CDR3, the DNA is TGTGCCAGCAGCCCAGCAGGACTAGCGGGAGGTTACGAGCAGTTCTTC.